This T cell receptor beta chain comes out of a study of low-dose radiotherapy and immunotherapy resistance in tumors. TRAV and TRBV primers primed cDNA for both TCRalpha and TCRbeta. TCR amplification used about 18 PCR cycles, a constant-region primer and a V-primer adapter. TCRdb re-called the reads with MiXCR, one entry per CDR3 protein. Altogether 85,000 to 100,000 distinct CDR3 sequences are present, around 9.2% being singletons, with the ten largest covering about 1%. Time point given: before trial treatment. Advanced solid tumors lacking tumor-infiltrating lymphocytes characterized eligible patients. Trimming stripped 3 bases from V and 4 bases from J, with 10 bases between. CDR3 length: 13 residues.

The material sequenced was PBMCs, taken before treatment. The receptor was derived from a male donor with prostate cancer. The chain links TRBV12-3 or TRBV12-4 to TRBJ2-7; D is unclear. The DNA for the CDR3 is TGTGCCAGCAGTTTCTGGACCGAGTACGAGCAGTACTTC. Translated: CASSFWTEYEQYF.